Below are 12 T cell receptor beta chains sequenced from a single sample in a study of blood T cell repertoires in COVID-19. Assay used: immunoSEQ multiplex PCR; TCRdb lists only in-frame clones, some missing. The table has roughly 200,000 clones, around 83% seen once. The specimen was PBMCs or T cells enriched from blood (not recorded which). These receptors came from a woman between 35 and 50 years old in a cohort exposed to, infected with or recovered from COVID-19 (not recorded which).

The chain couples TRBV12-3 or TRBV12-4 to TRBJ1-1; D possibly corresponds to TRBD1 (6 bases). The V gene lost 6 bases and the J gene lost 4 bases, with 12 bases spanning the gap. This CDR3 has 13 amino acids. CDR3 nucleotides: TGTGCCAGCAGCTCGACAGGTCTCACTGAAGCTTTCTTT. Its translation: CASSSTGLTEAFF.

This clone was seen a single time. The chain joins TRBV5-1 to TRBJ1-1; no reliable D call. V lost 2 bases, J lost 1 base, and 6 bases lay in between. The CDR3 spans 13 residues. The germline gives CDR1 SGHRS, CDR2 YFSETQ. The CDR3 coding sequence is TGCGCCAGCAGCTTTGCAGAGAACACTGAAGCTTTCTTT. This codes for CASSFAENTEAFF.

This chain uses TRBV19 with TRBJ2-5, with TRBD1 identical over 10 bases. The CDR3 totals 14 residues. In germline, CDR1 is LNHDA, CDR2 SQIVND (reference sequence). With 5 bases clipped from V and 5 bases from J, the junction kept 5 bases outside the gene matches. The CDR3 protein is CASSSGTGVETQYF. In DNA form, the CDR3 reads TGTGCCAGTAGTTCGGGGACAGGGGTCGAGACCCAGTACTTC.

V is TRBV13 and J is TRBJ1-3; D is possibly TRBD1 (6 bases). Germline CDR1 is PRHDT and CDR2 is FYEKMQ (reference sequence). There are 15 residues in the CDR3. With 3 bases removed from V and 7 bases from J, the gap between germline ends came to 16 bases. The CDR3 region has the DNA TGTGCCAGCAGCTTCTCACAGGGCCGATTGAACACCATATATTTT. This sequence encodes CASSFSQGRLNTIYF. The whole variable domain, remainder taken from reference TRBV13 and TRBJ1-3, is AAGVIQSPRHLIKEKRETATLKCYPIPRHDTVYWYQQGPGQDPQFLISFYEKMQSDKGSIPDRFSAQQFSDYHSELNMSSLELGDSALYFCASSFSQGRLNTIYFGEGSWLTVV.

The chain joins TRBV4-2 to TRBJ1-1; TRBD1 is a possible D gene (6 bases). Germline V gives CDR1 LGHNA, CDR2 YNFKEQ. There are 14 residues in the CDR3. V lost 6 bases to trimming and J lost 1 base, with 12 bases between them. In nucleotides, the CDR3 is TGTGCCAGCAGAACACAGGGAGAGAACACTGAAGCTTTCTTT. Protein product: CASRTQGENTEAFF.

The chain carries TRBV4-2 and TRBJ1-2, with D possibly TRBD1 on 5 matching bases. Between the trimmed V and J ends, which lost 6 bases and 0 bases, there was a span of 17 bases. The CDR3 is 16 residues long. Germline V gene lookup returns CDR1 LGHNA and CDR2 YNFKEQ. The CDR3 coding sequence is TGTGCCAGCAGGGGAACGCCGGGACTGACTAACTATGGCTACACCTTC. This translates into CASRGTPGLTNYGYTF.

The chain carries TRBV15 and TRBJ1-1; D perhaps matches TRBD1 (6 bases). The CDR3 is 15 amino acids. The germline V and J ends were trimmed by 0 bases and 6 bases, with 14 bases remaining between them. Germline loops: CDR1 LNHNV, CDR2 YYDKDF (reference sequence). The DNA for the CDR3 is TGTGCCACCAGCAGAGATTTAGGGGGAAACGCTGAAGCTTTCTTT. Its protein is CATSRDLGGNAEAFF.

J is TRBJ1-2 and V is TRBV27, with 7 nucleotides matching TRBD1. Germline lookup yields CDR1 MNHEY and CDR2 SMNVEV (reference sequence). The CDR3 is made up of 14 amino acids. Losses at the gene ends were 5 bases for V and 1 base for J; bases not matched to a gene: 4. The CDR3 sequence: CASSITGDNYGYTF. CDR3 DNA sequence: TGTGCCAGCAGTATAACAGGGGATAACTATGGCTACACCTTC.

The chain has TRBV10-1 and TRBJ1-2, with D possibly TRBD1 on 5 matching bases. Trimming cost V 8 bases and J 3 bases, with 13 bases left between them. The germline gives CDR1 WNHNN, CDR2 SYGVQD (reference sequence). The CDR3 is 13 residues long. The chain's CDR3 is CASSPGKYYGYTF. CDR3 DNA: TGCGCCAGCTCACCAGGGAAATACTATGGCTACACCTTC.

The chain combines TRBV3-1 (or the pseudogene TRBV3-2) with TRBJ1-2, with D possibly being TRBD1 (5 bases). CDR3 size: 16 residues. CDR1 and CDR2 (germline): LGHDT, YNNKEL (reference sequence). The V gene lost 3 bases and the J gene lost 5 bases, with 19 bases spanning the gap. The chain's CDR3 is CASSHDWGFDLYGYTF. The CDR3 nucleotides read TGTGCCAGCAGCCATGACTGGGGCTTCGATCTATATGGCTACACCTTC.

This clone was seen just once. CDR3 sequence: CASSLLGPSTDTQYF. For the CDR3, the DNA is TGTGCCAGCAGCTTACTGGGCCCAAGCACAGATACGCAGTATTTT. The chain recombines TRBV11-2 with TRBJ2-3; D unclear. CDR1 and CDR2 from the germline V gene are SGHAT and FQNNGV. This CDR3 has 15 amino acids. V was trimmed by 2 bases and J by 0 bases, leaving 9 bases between them.

This clone came up a few times. Here the CDR3 reads CASSFSGEQPQHF. The CDR3 nucleotides are TGTGCCAGCAGCTTCAGTGGAGAGCAGCCCCAGCATTTT. The chain has TRBV7-9 and TRBJ1-5; D gene ambiguous. Trimming cost V 3 bases and J 7 bases, with 10 bases left between them. Looked up from germline, CDR1 is SEHNR and CDR2 is FQNEAQ (reference sequence). The CDR3 totals 13 residues.